Listed here is a single T cell receptor beta chain. Seattle's cohort entered during active infection and was followed longitudinally. This record comes from a study of blood T cell repertoires in COVID-19. For the study at large: The study drew acute and convalescent COVID-19 samples from the United States, Italy and Spain. T cells, B-cell-depleted T cells, or PBMCs supplied cDNA or gDNA.

Per the original methods: Scientists estimated how many nucleated cells there were by amplifying reference gene primers. Sequencing was performed with immunoSEQ multiplex PCR; in TCRdb, only in-frame clones are kept and a portion is missing. V, J and clone size are those of that table, while D and trimming were read from the DNA. This sample has fewer than 350,000 clones, with about 90% found just once. The CDR3 is 15 amino acids. The germline gives CDR1 SEHNR, CDR2 FQNEAQ (reference sequence). The J segment lost 7 bases and the V segment lost 4 bases, leaving 7 bases of the junction unmatched. Sequenced material: peripheral blood. J is TRBJ1-6 and V is TRBV7-9; TRBD1 matches 7 bases. This receptor was identified in a woman in her twenties or thirties with COVID-19, enrolled during active disease. The CDR3 DNA is TGTGCCAGCAGCTCCCAGGGACAGTCAAATTCACCCCTCCACTTT. It translates to CASSSQGQSNSPLHF.